The present TCR beta chain was sequenced within a study of identical twins. Unique molecular identifiers were in the cDNA, with template-switch universal primer binding. A single record per CDR3 protein comes from TCRdb applying MiXCR to the 5' RACE reads. Of a few hundred thousand distinct CDR3 sequences in the sample, 9% to 10% were seen once. Trimming at V came to 3 bases and at J to 1 base, leaving 5 bases not matched to a gene. The CDR3 extends over 16 amino acids. Per germline, CDR1 MDHEN and CDR2 SYDVKM. The sample was also reused in another study, on yellow fever vaccine responses in identical twins.

The source material was PBMCs. The receptor was derived from a woman aged 18-29 years in good health. The V gene is TRBV28, the J gene TRBJ2-1; 8 bases match TRBD2. CDR3 nucleotides: TGTGCCAGCAGTTTTTCCGGGAGGGATTCCTACAATGAGCAGTTCTTC. This sequence encodes CASSFSGRDSYNEQFF.